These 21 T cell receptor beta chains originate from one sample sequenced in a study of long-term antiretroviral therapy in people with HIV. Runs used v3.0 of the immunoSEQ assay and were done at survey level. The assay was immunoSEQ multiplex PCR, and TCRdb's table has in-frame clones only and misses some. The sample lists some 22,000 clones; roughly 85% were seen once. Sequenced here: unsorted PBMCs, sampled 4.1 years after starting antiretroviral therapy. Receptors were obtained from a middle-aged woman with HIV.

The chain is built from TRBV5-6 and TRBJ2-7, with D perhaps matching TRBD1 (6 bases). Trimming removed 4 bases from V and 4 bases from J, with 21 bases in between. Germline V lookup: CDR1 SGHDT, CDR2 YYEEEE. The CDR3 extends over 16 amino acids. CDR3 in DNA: TGTGCCAGCAGCATCCGGACCAACAGGGCCTCATACGAGCAGTACTTC. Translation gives CASSIRTNRASYEQYF.

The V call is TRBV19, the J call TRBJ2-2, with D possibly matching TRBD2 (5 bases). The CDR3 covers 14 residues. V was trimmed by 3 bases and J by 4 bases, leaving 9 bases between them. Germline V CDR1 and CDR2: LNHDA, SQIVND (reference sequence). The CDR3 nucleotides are TGTGCCAGTAGTATCGTAGAGGGCACCGGGGAGCTGTTTTTT. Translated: CASSIVEGTGELFF.

The CDR3, as DNA: TGTGCCAGCAGCTTCAGAAGCGACAGCTACACAGATACGCAGTATTTT. Protein: CASSFRSDSYTDTQYF. This sequence joins TRBV13 and TRBJ2-3; tentative D call: TRBD1 (5 bases). The CDR3 is made up of 16 amino acids. Trimming took 3 bases from V and 2 from J, leaving 15 bases between them. Germline V gene lookup returns CDR1 PRHDT and CDR2 FYEKMQ (reference sequence).

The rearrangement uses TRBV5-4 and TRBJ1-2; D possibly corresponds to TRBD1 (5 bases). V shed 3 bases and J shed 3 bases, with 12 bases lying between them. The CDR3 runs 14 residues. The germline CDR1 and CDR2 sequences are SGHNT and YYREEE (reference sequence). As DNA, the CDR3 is TGTGCCAGCAGCTGGGGCGGGGACGACTATGGCTACACCTTC. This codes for CASSWGGDDYGYTF.

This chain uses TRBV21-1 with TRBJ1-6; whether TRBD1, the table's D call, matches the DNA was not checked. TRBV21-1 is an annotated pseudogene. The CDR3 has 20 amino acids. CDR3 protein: CASSKIRGTGLTVDNSPLHF. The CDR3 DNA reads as TGTGCCAGCAGCAAAATCAGGGGGACAGGGCTAACGGTTGATAATTCACCCCTCCACTTT.

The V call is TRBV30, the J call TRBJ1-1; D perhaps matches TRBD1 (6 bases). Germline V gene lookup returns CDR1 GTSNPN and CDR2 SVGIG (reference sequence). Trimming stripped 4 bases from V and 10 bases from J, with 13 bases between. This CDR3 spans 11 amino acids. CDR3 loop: CAWTQRGGAFF. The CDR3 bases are TGTGCCTGGACCCAAAGGGGGGGAGCTTTCTTT.

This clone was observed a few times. Here the CDR3 DNA reads TGTGCCAGCAGCTTGGGCGGGAGCAACGAGCAGTACTTC. Its protein product is CASSLGGSNEQYF. The chain employs TRBV11-3 and TRBJ2-7; 7 bases agree with TRBD2. The germline V gene encodes CDR1 SGHNT and CDR2 YENEEA. V lost 3 bases and J lost 5; bases outside the gene matches: 4. The CDR3 contains 13 residues.

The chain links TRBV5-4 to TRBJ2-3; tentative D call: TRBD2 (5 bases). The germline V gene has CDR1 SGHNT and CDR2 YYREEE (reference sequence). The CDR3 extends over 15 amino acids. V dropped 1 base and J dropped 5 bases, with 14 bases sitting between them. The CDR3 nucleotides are TGTGCCAGCAGCTTGTGGCGGAGTCGGGGAGATACGCAGTATTTT. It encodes CASSLWRSRGDTQYF. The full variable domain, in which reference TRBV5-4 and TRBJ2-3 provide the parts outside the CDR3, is ETGVTQSPTHLIKTRGQQVTLRCSSQSGHNTVSWYQQALGQGPQFIFQYYREEENGRGNFPPRFSGLQFPNYSSELNVNALELDDSALYLCASSLWRSRGDTQYFGPGTRLTVL.

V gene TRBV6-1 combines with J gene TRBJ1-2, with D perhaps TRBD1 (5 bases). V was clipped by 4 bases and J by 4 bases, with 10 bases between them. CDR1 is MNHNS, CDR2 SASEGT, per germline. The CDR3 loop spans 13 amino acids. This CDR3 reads CASSVWGFYGYTF. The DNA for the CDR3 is TGTGCCAGCAGTGTATGGGGGTTCTATGGCTACACCTTC.

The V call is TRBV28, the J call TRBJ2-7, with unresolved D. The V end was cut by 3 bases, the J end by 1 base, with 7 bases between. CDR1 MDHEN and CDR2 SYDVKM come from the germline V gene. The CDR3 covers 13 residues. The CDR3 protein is CASSFSYSYEQYF. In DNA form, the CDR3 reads TGTGCCAGCAGTTTCAGTTATTCCTACGAGCAGTACTTC.

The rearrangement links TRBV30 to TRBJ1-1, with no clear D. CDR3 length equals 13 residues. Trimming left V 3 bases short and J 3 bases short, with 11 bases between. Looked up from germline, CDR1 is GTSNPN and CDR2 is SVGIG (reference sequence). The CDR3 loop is CAWSPQGDTEAFF. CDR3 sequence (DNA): TGTGCCTGGAGCCCACAAGGAGACACTGAAGCTTTCTTT. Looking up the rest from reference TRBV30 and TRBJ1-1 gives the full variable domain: SQTIHQWPATLVQPVGSPLSLECTVEGTSNPNLYWYRQAAGRGLQLLFYSVGIGQISSEVPQNLSASRPQDRQFILSSKKLLLSDSGFYLCAWSPQGDTEAFFGQGTRLTVV.

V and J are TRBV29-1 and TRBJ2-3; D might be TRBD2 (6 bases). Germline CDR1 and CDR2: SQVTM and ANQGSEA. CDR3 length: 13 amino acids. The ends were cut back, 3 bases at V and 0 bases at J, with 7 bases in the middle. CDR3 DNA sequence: TGCAGCGTTGACCGGGGGAGCACAGATACGCAGTATTTT. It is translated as CSVDRGSTDTQYF.

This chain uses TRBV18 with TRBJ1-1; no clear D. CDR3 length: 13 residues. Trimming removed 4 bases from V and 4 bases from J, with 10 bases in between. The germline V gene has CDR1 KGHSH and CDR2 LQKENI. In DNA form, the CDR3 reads TGTGCCAGCTCACTTCAGACGGTCACTGAAGCTTTCTTT. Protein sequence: CASSLQTVTEAFF.

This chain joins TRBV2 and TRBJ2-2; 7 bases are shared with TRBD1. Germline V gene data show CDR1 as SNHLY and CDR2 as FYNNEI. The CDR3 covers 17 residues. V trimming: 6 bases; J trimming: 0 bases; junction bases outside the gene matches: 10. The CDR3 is CASSARTGTANTGELFF. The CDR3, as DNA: TGTGCCAGCAGCGCTAGAACCGGGACAGCGAACACCGGGGAGCTGTTTTTT.

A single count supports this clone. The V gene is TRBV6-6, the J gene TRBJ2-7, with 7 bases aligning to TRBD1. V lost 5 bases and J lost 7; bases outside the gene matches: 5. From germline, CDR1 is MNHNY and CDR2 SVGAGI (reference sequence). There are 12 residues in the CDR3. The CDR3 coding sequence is TGTGCCAGCAGTCAAAGGGGGCGTGAGCAGTACTTC. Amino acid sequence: CASSQRGREQYF.

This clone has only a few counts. The CDR3 sequence is CASSSDYNEQYF. CDR3 DNA: TGTGCCAGCAGCTCGGACTACAACGAGCAGTACTTC. This chain uses TRBV13 with TRBJ2-7; a possible D gene is TRBD2 (6 bases). V was trimmed by 4 bases and J by 5 bases, leaving 9 bases between them. There are 12 residues in the CDR3. Germline values: CDR1 PRHDT, CDR2 FYEKMQ (reference sequence).

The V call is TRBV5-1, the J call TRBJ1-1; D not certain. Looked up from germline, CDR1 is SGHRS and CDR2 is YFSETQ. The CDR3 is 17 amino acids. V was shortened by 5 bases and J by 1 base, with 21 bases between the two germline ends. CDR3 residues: CASRYLLDLKSNTEAFF. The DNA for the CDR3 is TGCGCCAGCAGATATTTGCTGGACTTAAAATCGAACACTGAAGCTTTCTTT.

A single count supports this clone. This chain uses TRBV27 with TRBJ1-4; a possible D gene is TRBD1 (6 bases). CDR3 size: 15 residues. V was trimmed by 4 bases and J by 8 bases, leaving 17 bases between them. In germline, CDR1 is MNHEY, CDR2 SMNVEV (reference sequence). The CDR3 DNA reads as TGTGCCAGCAGTTCCCCAGGGGCAGGCGGGGAAAAACTGTTTTTT. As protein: CASSSPGAGGEKLFF.

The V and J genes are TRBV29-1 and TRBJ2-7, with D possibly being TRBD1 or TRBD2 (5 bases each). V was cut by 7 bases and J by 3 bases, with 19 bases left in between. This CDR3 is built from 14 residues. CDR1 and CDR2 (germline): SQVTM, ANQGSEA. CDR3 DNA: TGCAGCGCCATAGATGGGACGGTGTACTACGAGCAGTACTTC. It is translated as CSAIDGTVYYEQYF.

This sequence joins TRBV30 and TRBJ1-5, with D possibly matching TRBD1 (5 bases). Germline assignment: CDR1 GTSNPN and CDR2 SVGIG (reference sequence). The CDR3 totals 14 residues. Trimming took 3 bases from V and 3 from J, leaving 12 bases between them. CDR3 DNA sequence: TGTGCCTGGAGGGGGGGGAACCACAATCAGCCCCAGCATTTT. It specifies CAWRGGNHNQPQHF. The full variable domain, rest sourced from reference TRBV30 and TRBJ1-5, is SQTIHQWPATLVQPVGSPLSLECTVEGTSNPNLYWYRQAAGRGLQLLFYSVGIGQISSEVPQNLSASRPQDRQFILSSKKLLLSDSGFYLCAWRGGNHNQPQHFGDGTRLSIL.

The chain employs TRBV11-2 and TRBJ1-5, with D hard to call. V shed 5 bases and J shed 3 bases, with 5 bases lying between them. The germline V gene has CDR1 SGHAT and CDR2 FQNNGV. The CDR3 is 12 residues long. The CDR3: CASSPFNQPQHF. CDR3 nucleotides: TGTGCCAGCAGCCCATTCAATCAGCCCCAGCATTTT.